The T cell receptor beta chain under discussion was sequenced for a study of monozygotic twins with inflammatory bowel disease. Study-level results: Inverse Simpson values showed less TCRbeta diversity in IBD patients than in their healthy co-twins.

TCRdb re-called the 5' RACE reads; every CDR3 protein appears as one record, without DNA. The table gives roughly 120,000 distinct CDR3 sequences; the top ten clones make up 9.5% to 15% of it. About this clonotype: The antigen remains unidentified.

The length of the CDR3 is 16 residues. Looked up from germline, CDR1 is SGHTA and CDR2 is FQGNSA. Source material: blood. The chain recombines TRBV7-2 with TRBJ2-4; with no DNA, the TCRdb D assignment of TRBD2 cannot be verified. The receptor was isolated from a human donor with ulcerative colitis or Crohn's disease, or a healthy co-twin of an affected twin (not recorded which). The CDR3 region is CASSLGLAGAQNIQYF.